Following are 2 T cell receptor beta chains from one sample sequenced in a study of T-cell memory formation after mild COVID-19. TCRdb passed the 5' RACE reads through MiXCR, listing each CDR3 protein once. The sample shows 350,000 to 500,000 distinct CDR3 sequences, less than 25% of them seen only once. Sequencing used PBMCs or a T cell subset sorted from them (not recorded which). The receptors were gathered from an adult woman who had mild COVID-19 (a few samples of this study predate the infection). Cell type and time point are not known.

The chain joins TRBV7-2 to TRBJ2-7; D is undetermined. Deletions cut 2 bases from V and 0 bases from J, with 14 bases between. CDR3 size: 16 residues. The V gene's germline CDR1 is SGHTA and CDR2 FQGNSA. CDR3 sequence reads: CASSLQLVGNSYEQYF. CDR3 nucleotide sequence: TGTGCCAGCAGCTTACAGCTTGTGGGAAACTCCTACGAGCAGTACTTC.

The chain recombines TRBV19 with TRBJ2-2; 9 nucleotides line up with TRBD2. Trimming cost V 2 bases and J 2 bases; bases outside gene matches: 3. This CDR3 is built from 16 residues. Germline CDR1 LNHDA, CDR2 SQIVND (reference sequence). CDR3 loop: CASSIRGRGNTGELFF. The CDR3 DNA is TGTGCCAGTAGTATACGCGGGAGGGGTAACACCGGGGAGCTGTTTTTT.